A few counts support the clone carrying this T cell receptor (beta chain). This CDR3 spans 17 amino acids. Germline V gives CDR1 SGHNT, CDR2 YYREEE (reference sequence). J lost 2 bases, V lost 3 bases, and 12 bases had no gene match. The sample originates from a study of T-cell memory formation after mild COVID-19. The overall study: Largely donor-specific TCR clusters were found.

A single record per CDR3 protein comes from TCRdb applying MiXCR to the 5' RACE reads. The sample records about 340,000 distinct CDR3 sequences, about 15% being singletons. V gene TRBV5-4 combines with J gene TRBJ2-5; 8 bases fit TRBD2. Source material: PBMCs or a T cell subset sorted from them (not recorded which). This clonotype was sampled from a man aged 18 to 29 who had mild COVID-19 (a few samples of this study predate the infection). Cell type and time point are not known. CDR3 nucleotides: TGTGCCAGCAGCTCCGCTGGGGCGCGGGGGGCTCAAGAGACCCAGTACTTC. Protein: CASSSAGARGAQETQYF.